Presented here are 32 T cell receptor beta chains from one specimen sequenced in a study of identical twins. Via MiXCR, TCRdb re-called the 5' RACE reads, giving one row per CDR3 protein. The table has hundreds of thousands of distinct CDR3 sequences, 8.6% seen once. The data also belong to a second study, concerning yellow fever vaccine responses in identical twins.

The sample taken for sequencing was PBMCs. The receptors derive from a woman between 18 and 29 years old in good health.

In its sample, this clonotype was seen a few times. V usage is TRBV6-2 or TRBV6-3 and J usage is TRBJ1-5; TRBD1 might be the D (5 bases). CDR3 length: 12 residues. V was clipped by 8 bases and J by 2 bases, with 7 bases between them. From germline, CDR1 is MNHEY and CDR2 SVGEGT. CDR3 coding DNA: TGTGCCAGCGAGACAGGCAATCAGCCCCAGCATTTT. This encodes CASETGNQPQHF.

This clonotype was recorded once. The chain carries TRBV6-5 and TRBJ2-1, with 9 positions matching TRBD2. The CDR3 is 17 amino acids. The germline CDR1 and CDR2 sequences are MNHEY and SVGAGI. V gave up 0 bases and J gave up 1 base; unmatched junction bases: 4. The CDR3 nucleotides are TGTGCCAGCAGTTACTCGATGGCGGGGGGGTCCTACAATGAGCAGTTCTTC. This encodes CASSYSMAGGSYNEQFF.

This clonotype was observed at least ten times. The rearrangement joins TRBV28 to TRBJ2-1; 7 positions match TRBD2. Germline loops: CDR1 MDHEN, CDR2 SYDVKM. V lost 3 bases and J lost 9; bases outside the gene matches: 8. The CDR3 is 14 residues long. Written as DNA, the CDR3 is TGTGCCAGCAGTTTCCAAGCGGGAAGTGCTGAGCAGTTCTTC. Translated, it gives CASSFQAGSAEQFF.

The chain employs TRBV3-1 and TRBJ2-7; maybe TRBD2 (6 bases). CDR1 is LGHDT, CDR2 YNNKEL, per germline (reference sequence). The CDR3 is 15 amino acids. The V end was cut by 0 bases, the J end by 3 bases, with 12 bases between. The CDR3 spells CASSQDMGLYYEQYF. The CDR3 nucleotides are TGTGCCAGCAGCCAAGATATGGGACTCTACTACGAGCAGTACTTC.

This rearrangement joins TRBV3-1 to TRBJ1-5; unclear D gene. There are 15 residues in the CDR3. Trimming left V 1 base short and J 5 bases short, with 12 bases between. In germline, CDR1 is LGHDT, CDR2 YNNKEL (reference sequence). The CDR3 protein is CASSQAGALDQPQHF. Written as DNA, the CDR3 is TGTGCCAGCAGCCAAGCTGGTGCGTTGGATCAGCCCCAGCATTTT.

This clonotype was detected a few times. The rearrangement joins TRBV9 to TRBJ2-1, with 9 bases matching TRBD2. The CDR3 is made up of 15 amino acids. The germline gives CDR1 SGDLS, CDR2 YYNGEE. V lost 0 bases and J lost 9; bases outside the gene matches: 7. As DNA, the CDR3 is TGTGCCAGCAGCGTAGTGGGGACTAGCAGTGGTGAGCAGTTCTTC. This sequence encodes CASSVVGTSSGEQFF.

V is TRBV5-1 and J is TRBJ2-5; 10 nucleotides line up with TRBD1. The ends lost 4 bases at V and 1 base at J; junction bases unmatched: 7. Germline V CDR1 and CDR2: SGHRS, YFSETQ. The CDR3 extends over 16 amino acids. This CDR3 reads CASSMWTGGPQETQYF. CDR3 nucleotides: TGCGCCAGCAGCATGTGGACAGGGGGTCCCCAAGAGACCCAGTACTTC. The full variable domain, its missing parts supplied by reference TRBV5-1 and TRBJ2-5, is KAGVTQTPRYLIKTRGQQVTLSCSPISGHRSVSWYQQTPGQGLQFLFEYFSETQRNKGNFPGRFSGRQFSNSRSEMNVSTLELGDSALYLCASSMWTGGPQETQYFGPGTRLLVL.

The rearrangement uses TRBV29-1 and TRBJ2-1, with a weak D call TRBD1 (6 bases). With 7 bases removed from V and 0 bases from J, the gap between germline ends came to 13 bases. This CDR3 has 14 residues. The germline CDR1 and CDR2 sequences are SQVTM and ANQGSEA. This CDR3 reads CSAIGQYSYNEQFF. For the CDR3, the DNA is TGCAGCGCGATCGGACAGTACTCCTACAATGAGCAGTTCTTC.

This clonotype appeared many times. The chain has TRBV7-2 and TRBJ2-3; 11 bases match TRBD2. V lost 5 bases, J lost 6 bases, and 7 bases stayed unmatched. The CDR3 has 15 amino acids. Germline values: CDR1 SGHTA, CDR2 FQGNSA. CDR3 DNA sequence: TGTGCCAGCAGCCTACGGACTAGCGGGCTTGATACGCAGTATTTT. Protein sequence: CASSLRTSGLDTQYF.

This clonotype was observed a few times. This rearrangement joins TRBV5-1 to TRBJ2-7, with no clear D. The germline gives CDR1 SGHRS, CDR2 YFSETQ. The CDR3 has 14 amino acids. Trimming pared 0 bases from V and 4 bases from J, leaving 11 bases between. CDR3: CASSLVGPAYEQYF. Here the CDR3 DNA reads TGCGCCAGCAGCTTGGTAGGGCCCGCGTACGAGCAGTACTTC.

This clonotype was counted ten times or more. The chain combines TRBV20-1 with TRBJ1-5; D is undetermined. The CDR3 length is 12 residues. The germline V gene has CDR1 DFQATT and CDR2 SNEGSKA (reference sequence). The CDR3 sequence is CAATRGNQPQHF. CDR3 sequence (DNA): TGCGCAGCAACAAGGGGCAATCAGCCCCAGCATTTT.

The rearrangement joins TRBV12-3 or TRBV12-4 to TRBJ2-2, with D perhaps matching TRBD2 (5 bases). The CDR3 covers 13 residues. V was pared by 7 bases and J by 7 bases, with 13 bases between. The CDR3 nucleotides are TGTGCCAGCACGTTCGGGGTTTTCGGGGAGCTGTTTTTT. Its translation is CASTFGVFGELFF.

The chain links TRBV5-1 to TRBJ2-5; 7 bases line up with TRBD2. V gave up 6 bases and J gave up 2 bases; unmatched junction bases: 13. From germline, CDR1 is SGHRS and CDR2 YFSETQ. This CDR3 region has 16 residues. Here the CDR3 reads CASTPGQREDQETQYF. The CDR3 nucleotides are TGCGCCAGCACCCCGGGCCAGCGGGAAGATCAAGAGACCCAGTACTTC.

This clonotype was found a few times. J is TRBJ2-5 and V is TRBV9; 10 bases line up with TRBD2. Trimming took 0 bases from V and 0 from J; bases not matched to a gene: 5. The CDR3 length is 17 residues. Germline CDR1 and CDR2: SGDLS and YYNGEE. CDR3 loop: CASSVGASGGYQETQYF. The CDR3 coding sequence is TGTGCCAGCAGCGTAGGGGCTAGCGGGGGTTACCAAGAGACCCAGTACTTC. The entire variable domain, with the rest obtained from reference TRBV9 and TRBJ2-5, is as follows: DSGVTQTPKHLITATGQRVTLRCSPRSGDLSVYWYQQSLDQGLQFLIQYYNGEERAKGNILERFSAQQFPDLHSELNLSSLELGDSALYFCASSVGASGGYQETQYFGPGTRLLVL.

The V gene is TRBV6-1, the J gene TRBJ1-1; a possible D gene is TRBD1 (6 bases). Germline loops: CDR1 MNHNS, CDR2 SASEGT. V lost 8 bases to trimming and J lost 1 base, with 23 bases between them. The CDR3 has 17 amino acids. The CDR3 DNA is TGTGCCAGCCCGCCCTGGACAGAGACTACTCCGAACACTGAAGCTTTCTTT. Amino acids: CASPPWTETTPNTEAFF.

This clonotype was counted between two and nine times. This chain uses TRBV2 with TRBJ2-2; D may be TRBD2 (6 bases). This CDR3 spans 15 amino acids. V was clipped by 7 bases and J by 0 bases, with 12 bases between them. Germline loops: CDR1 SNHLY, CDR2 FYNNEI. In DNA, the CDR3 is TGTGCCAGCAACTCCGGGACTTCGAACACCGGGGAGCTGTTTTTT. This gives the protein CASNSGTSNTGELFF.

The chain is built from TRBV5-5 and TRBJ1-4; D call uncertain. V gave up 7 bases and J gave up 6 bases, with 7 bases separating them. Germline loops: CDR1 SGHKS, CDR2 YYEKEE (reference sequence). CDR3 length equals 11 residues. CDR3 loop: CASGGDEKLFF. The CDR3 nucleotides read TGTGCCAGCGGCGGGGATGAAAAACTGTTTTTT.

The chain links TRBV7-9 to TRBJ1-2, with TRBD1 matching over 9 bases. Trimming removed 0 bases from V and 8 bases from J; junction bases left unmatched: 10. Germline loops: CDR1 SEHNR, CDR2 FQNEAQ (reference sequence). The CDR3 contains 16 residues. Here the CDR3 reads CASSLAGYRGRDGYTF. CDR3 DNA sequence: TGTGCCAGCAGCTTAGCGGGCTACAGGGGGCGGGACGGCTACACCTTC. The full variable domain, completed using reference TRBV7-9 and TRBJ1-2, is DTGVSQNPRHKITKRGQNVTFRCDPISEHNRLYWYRQTLGQGPEFLTYFQNEAQLEKSRLLSDRFSAERPKGSFSTLEIQRTEQGDSAMYLCASSLAGYRGRDGYTFGSGTRLTVV.

The sample holds many counts of this clonotype. J is TRBJ2-1 and V is TRBV9; TRBD2 matches 7 bases. Unmatched junction bases numbered 4, after V lost 7 bases and J lost 3 bases. In germline, CDR1 is SGDLS, CDR2 YYNGEE. This CDR3 spans 13 amino acids. The CDR3: CASGRDYYNEQFF. CDR3 in DNA: TGTGCCAGCGGCCGGGACTACTACAATGAGCAGTTCTTC. Filled out from reference TRBV9 and TRBJ2-1, the complete variable domain reads DSGVTQTPKHLITATGQRVTLRCSPRSGDLSVYWYQQSLDQGLQFLIQYYNGEERAKGNILERFSAQQFPDLHSELNLSSLELGDSALYFCASGRDYYNEQFFGPGTRLTVL.

The chain recombines TRBV15 with TRBJ2-3; 10 nucleotides match TRBD1. This CDR3 contains 15 residues. The V gene end was trimmed by 3 bases and the J gene end by 2 bases; junction bases not matched to a gene: 2. CDR1 is LNHNV and CDR2 is YYDKDF in the germline V gene (reference sequence). The CDR3: CATSRGQGITDTQYF. DNA for the CDR3: TGTGCCACCAGCAGGGGACAGGGGATCACAGATACGCAGTATTTT. The full variable domain, its missing parts supplied by reference TRBV15 and TRBJ2-3, is DAMVIQNPRYQVTQFGKPVTLSCSQTLNHNVMYWYQQKSSQAPKLLFHYYDKDFNNEADTPDNFQSRRPNTSFCFLDIRSPGLGDTAMYLCATSRGQGITDTQYFGPGTRLTVL.

The table lists this clonotype with a few counts. The V and J genes are TRBV5-1 and TRBJ2-1; 8 bases fit TRBD1. CDR3 length: 16 amino acids. Germline lookup yields CDR1 SGHRS and CDR2 YFSETQ. V shed 5 bases and J 1 base; nucleotides not matched to a gene: 8. The chain's CDR3 is CASSSVTGASYNEQFF. The CDR3 bases are TGCGCCAGCAGTTCGGTGACAGGGGCATCCTACAATGAGCAGTTCTTC.

This clonotype was detected only a few times. The V and J genes are TRBV4-2 and TRBJ2-2, with 11 bases that match TRBD2. The germline CDR1 and CDR2 sequences are LGHNA and YNFKEQ. The CDR3 totals 17 residues. The J segment lost 2 bases and the V segment lost 6 bases, leaving 8 bases of the junction unmatched. In nucleotides, the CDR3 is TGTGCCAGCAGGGGTCTAGCGGGAGGCCTAAACACCGGGGAGCTGTTTTTT. Translating it yields CASRGLAGGLNTGELFF.

The V and J genes are TRBV5-1 and TRBJ2-2; unclear D gene. From germline, CDR1 is SGHRS and CDR2 YFSETQ. This CDR3 has 14 amino acids. Trimming shortened V by 0 bases and J by 6 bases, and 9 bases separated the two germline ends. DNA of the CDR3: TGCGCCAGCAGCTTGGACATGTGGCCCGGGGAGCTGTTTTTT. Residues: CASSLDMWPGELFF.

This clonotype came up many times. The chain links TRBV29-1 to TRBJ2-1; D gene uncertain. Trimming shortened V by 3 bases and J by 4 bases, and 10 bases separated the two germline ends. This CDR3 spans 13 amino acids. Germline V gene lookup returns CDR1 SQVTM and CDR2 ANQGSEA. This CDR3 reads CSVEGRQYNEQFF. CDR3 nucleotide sequence: TGCAGCGTTGAGGGCAGGCAGTACAATGAGCAGTTCTTC.

This clonotype occurred a few times. DNA of the CDR3: TGCAGCGTCGGGACAGGGGGCGCCTTCACTGAAGCTTTCTTT. Translated, it gives CSVGTGGAFTEAFF. V usage is TRBV29-1 and J usage is TRBJ1-1; 12 bases align to TRBD1. Per the germline V gene, CDR1 is SQVTM and CDR2 is ANQGSEA. This CDR3 has 14 residues. V lost 6 bases, J lost 4 bases, and 6 bases stayed unmatched.

This chain uses TRBV7-2 with TRBJ2-3; 12 nucleotides line up with TRBD2. Germline trimming cut 2 bases from V and 14 bases from J; bases unmatched to any gene: 17. The length of the CDR3 is 17 residues. The germline CDR1 and CDR2 sequences are SGHTA and FQGNSA. CDR3 amino acids: CASSLRFLAGGPISAYF. Written as DNA, the CDR3 is TGTGCCAGCAGCTTAAGGTTTCTAGCGGGGGGGCCAATTAGTGCGTATTTT.

In this sample, this clonotype turned up many times. This rearrangement joins TRBV12-3 or TRBV12-4 to TRBJ2-1, with 7 nucleotides matching TRBD1. V dropped 5 bases and J dropped 5; count of bases not matched to a gene: 9. CDR3 length: 15 amino acids. The CDR3 DNA reads as TGTGCCAGCAGTCGCGGACAGGTCTTACACAATGAGCAGTTCTTC. Translating it yields CASSRGQVLHNEQFF.

The V and J genes are TRBV20-1 and TRBJ2-1; TRBD2 aligns across 12 bases. The V and J ends lost 5 bases and 9 bases, in that order; junction bases with no gene match: 20. Germline values: CDR1 DFQATT, CDR2 SNEGSKA (reference sequence). CDR3 length: 18 amino acids. DNA of the CDR3: TGCAGTGCTCCCCCCCATGGACTAGCGGGACCCGGGCTCGGTGAGCAGTTCTTC. Protein product: CSAPPHGLAGPGLGEQFF.

This clonotype turned up a few times. The V gene is TRBV4-3, the J gene TRBJ2-2; 12 bases map to TRBD2. Germline V gene lookup returns CDR1 LGHNA and CDR2 YSLEER. This CDR3 has 16 amino acids. V was pared by 2 bases and J by 6 bases, with 4 bases of the junction left unmatched. The CDR3 DNA reads as TGCGCCAGCAGCCAACGACTAGCGGGAGTGCCCGGGGAGCTGTTTTTT. It translates to CASSQRLAGVPGELFF.

This chain connects TRBV3-1 to TRBJ2-3; 8 nucleotides align to TRBD2. The length of the CDR3 is 14 residues. After removal of 4 bases from V and 2 bases from J, the junction contained 2 bases not matched to a gene. Germline values: CDR1 LGHDT, CDR2 YNNKEL (reference sequence). The CDR3 DNA is TGTGCCAGCAGCCCGACTAGCGCCACAGATACGCAGTATTTT. Encoded protein: CASSPTSATDTQYF.

Many counts were recorded for this clonotype. The genes are TRBV4-1 and TRBJ2-3, with TRBD1 matching 10 bases. Trimming cost V 4 bases and J 1 base; bases outside gene matches: 8. This CDR3 is 17 amino acids long. CDR1 is MGHRA, CDR2 YSYEKL, per germline. The CDR3, as DNA: TGCGCCAGCAGCCCGTCCGGACAGGGGGGAGGCACAGATACGCAGTATTTT. Its protein product is CASSPSGQGGGTDTQYF.

This clonotype turned up a few times. V gene TRBV6-2 or TRBV6-3 combines with J gene TRBJ1-5, with TRBD1 identical over 8 bases. Looked up from germline, CDR1 is MNHEY and CDR2 is SVGEGT. The CDR3 covers 15 residues. V shed 7 bases and J 8 bases; nucleotides not matched to a gene: 13. Here the CDR3 reads CASNDRGRSGEPQHF. Written as DNA, the CDR3 is TGTGCCAGCAACGACAGGGGTCGTTCCGGTGAGCCCCAGCATTTT.